These 25 T cell receptor beta chains came from one sample sequenced in a study of blood T cell repertoires in COVID-19. Sequencing used immunoSEQ multiplex PCR; TCRdb keeps in-frame clones, though not all of them. The data hold about 200,000 clones, with approximately 80% observed a single time. Sequencing was carried out using peripheral blood. Receptor source: a human donor in a cohort sampled during active COVID-19.

V is TRBV18 and J is TRBJ2-1; possibly TRBD2 for D (6 bases). This CDR3 region has 16 residues. Per germline, CDR1 KGHSH and CDR2 LQKENI. Trimming cost V 6 bases and J 0 bases, with 15 bases left between them. This CDR3 reads CASSAGGPGSYNEQFF. In DNA, the CDR3 is TGTGCCAGCTCCGCCGGGGGTCCAGGCTCCTACAATGAGCAGTTCTTC.

The chain joins TRBV2 to TRBJ2-1; 10 nucleotides align to TRBD1. V gave up 6 bases and J gave up 4 bases; unmatched junction bases: 6. Looked up from germline, CDR1 is SNHLY and CDR2 is FYNNEI. The CDR3 contains 15 residues. The CDR3 nucleotides are TGTGCCAGCAGGCGGGGACAGGGGACGTACAATGAGCAGTTCTTC. This gives the protein CASRRGQGTYNEQFF.

This clone was seen only once. The chain joins TRBV3-1 (or the pseudogene TRBV3-2) to TRBJ2-2, with 8 bases that match TRBD1. V dropped 4 bases and J dropped 3; count of bases not matched to a gene: 4. The CDR3 extends over 15 amino acids. Germline assignment: CDR1 LGHDT and CDR2 YNNKEL (reference sequence). CDR3 DNA sequence: TGTGCCAGCAGCCCAACAGGGGGATACACCGGGGAGCTGTTTTTT. This sequence encodes CASSPTGGYTGELFF.

The chain carries TRBV9 and TRBJ2-1; 15 positions agree with TRBD2. The CDR3 runs to 17 residues. Germline CDR1 and CDR2: SGDLS and YYNGEE. Trimming removed 0 bases from V and 5 bases from J; junction bases left unmatched: 3. CDR3 nucleotide sequence: TGTGCCAGCAGCGTAGCCGGGACTAGCGGGGGGAACAATGAGCAGTTCTTC. This codes for CASSVAGTSGGNNEQFF.

This clone was counted a few times. The chain combines TRBV6-5 with TRBJ1-3; maybe TRBD1 (5 bases). The CDR3 length is 15 residues. Germline-derived CDR1 and CDR2 are MNHEY and SVGAGI. V was cut by 6 bases and J by 2 bases, with 14 bases left in between. CDR3 amino acids: CASRWEVGPGNTIYF. CDR3 nucleotide sequence: TGTGCCAGCAGATGGGAGGTGGGACCTGGAAACACCATATATTTT.

This clone was seen only once. The chain uses TRBV27 and TRBJ1-1; unclear D gene. The V end was cut by 2 bases, the J end by 5 bases, with 18 bases between. CDR3 length: 16 amino acids. The germline CDR1 and CDR2 sequences are MNHEY and SMNVEV (reference sequence). The CDR3 loop reads CASSLRGYGWRTEAFF. CDR3 bases: TGTGCCAGCAGTTTACGGGGTTATGGCTGGAGGACTGAAGCTTTCTTT.

The chain uses TRBV19 and TRBJ2-7, with D perhaps TRBD2 (5 bases). Germline lookup yields CDR1 LNHDA and CDR2 SQIVND (reference sequence). The CDR3 is made up of 13 amino acids. Trimming cost V 4 bases and J 7 bases, with 14 bases left between them. This CDR3 reads CASSRGGDGEQYF. As DNA, the CDR3 is TGTGCCAGTAGTAGAGGAGGCGACGGGGAGCAGTACTTC.

At least ten counts were recorded for this clone. The chain uses TRBV2 and TRBJ1-2; 8 bases align to TRBD1. CDR1 SNHLY and CDR2 FYNNEI come from the germline V gene. V was pared by 8 bases and J by 6 bases, with 20 bases of the junction left unmatched. CDR3 length: 17 amino acids. This CDR3 is CASSEGRQGIRRNGYTF. Written as DNA, the CDR3 is TGTGCCAGCTCGGAGGGGAGACAGGGGATTCGGAGAAATGGCTACACCTTC.

In this sample, this clone turned up once. This rearrangement joins TRBV3-1 (or the pseudogene TRBV3-2) to TRBJ2-7; 8 bases are a match to TRBD2. The trim removed 0 bases at V and 4 bases at J, leaving 11 bases unmatched. This CDR3 region has 17 residues. Germline CDR1 and CDR2: LGHDT and YNNKEL (reference sequence). CDR3 protein: CASSQESRGAGAYEQYF. The DNA of the CDR3 is TGTGCCAGCAGCCAAGAATCCCGGGGAGCGGGAGCTTACGAGCAGTACTTC.

The rearrangement links TRBV19 to TRBJ1-2; a weak D match, TRBD1 (5 bases). Trimming took off 6 bases at V and 8 bases at J, with 16 bases between the two ends. CDR1 and CDR2 (germline): LNHDA, SQIVND (reference sequence). The CDR3 extends over 13 amino acids. For the CDR3, the DNA is TGTGCCAGTAGATCGGACGTAAGGGGCGGCTACACCTTC. It yields the protein CASRSDVRGGYTF.

The chain joins TRBV6-5 to TRBJ2-4; 8 positions match TRBD1. The CDR3 contains 12 residues. Losses at the gene ends were 5 bases for V and 9 bases for J; bases not matched to a gene: 3. The V gene's germline CDR1 is MNHEY and CDR2 SVGAGI. The CDR3 DNA follows: TGTGCCAGCAGTACACAGGGGGGCATTCAGTACTTC. Translation gives CASSTQGGIQYF.

The chain combines TRBV2 with TRBJ2-5, with TRBD1 as a possible D gene (6 bases). This CDR3 region has 14 residues. Between the trimmed V and J ends, which lost 6 bases and 2 bases, there was a span of 13 bases. The germline gives CDR1 SNHLY, CDR2 FYNNEI. The CDR3, as DNA: TGTGCCAGCAGGGGGGCGCGACCACAAGAGACCCAGTACTTC. Residues: CASRGARPQETQYF.

The chain links TRBV5-1 to TRBJ2-5; D is possibly TRBD2 (7 bases). Trimming removed 3 bases from V and 5 bases from J, with 17 bases in between. This CDR3 is built from 15 residues. Germline V gene lookup returns CDR1 SGHRS and CDR2 YFSETQ. The CDR3 DNA sequence: TGCGCCAGCAGCTCAGGATCAGGGAGGGGGGAGACCCAGTACTTC. Its protein product is CASSSGSGRGETQYF. Full variable domain (remainder filled in from reference TRBV5-1 and TRBJ2-5): KAGVTQTPRYLIKTRGQQVTLSCSPISGHRSVSWYQQTPGQGLQFLFEYFSETQRNKGNFPGRFSGRQFSNSRSEMNVSTLELGDSALYLCASSSGSGRGETQYFGPGTRLLVL.

V and J are TRBV10-3 and TRBJ2-1, with 14 bases lining up with TRBD2. The germline V gene has CDR1 ENHRY and CDR2 SYGVKD. The V segment lost 4 bases and the J segment 9 bases; nucleotides outside the gene matches: 5. The CDR3 has 15 amino acids. CDR3 protein: CAISGGLAGVGEQFF. The CDR3 nucleotides are TGTGCCATCAGTGGGGGACTAGCGGGGGTGGGTGAGCAGTTCTTC.

The rearrangement joins TRBV6-5 to TRBJ2-1, with D unclear. Looked up from germline, CDR1 is MNHEY and CDR2 is SVGAGI. V dropped 10 bases and J dropped 8 bases, with 15 bases sitting between them. This CDR3 comprises 12 residues. CDR3 bases: TGTGCCACCCTACGGTCGCCCCATGAGCAGTTCTTC. It is translated as CATLRSPHEQFF.

The CDR3 DNA sequence: TGTGCCAGCAGCCTCAACCTACCGGGGATATATGGCTACACCTTC. Its translation is CASSLNLPGIYGYTF. The V gene is TRBV28, the J gene TRBJ1-2, with D unresolved. This CDR3 region has 15 residues. Trimming cost V 6 bases and J 5 bases, with 19 bases left between them. The germline V gene has CDR1 MDHEN and CDR2 SYDVKM.

V gene TRBV24-1 combines with J gene TRBJ1-5; no reliable D call. The germline V gene has CDR1 KGHDR and CDR2 SFDVKD. The CDR3 spans 14 residues. V dropped 3 bases and J dropped 5 bases, with 10 bases sitting between them. CDR3 sequence: CATSDGTYHQPQHF. CDR3 nucleotide sequence: TGTGCCACCAGTGATGGTACCTACCATCAGCCCCAGCATTTT.

This clone was found once. Relative to the germline gene, one junction end is altered; a read error may explain this. The chain couples TRBV5-6 to TRBJ2-3, with 11 positions matching TRBD2. The V gene's germline CDR1 is SGHDT and CDR2 YYEEEE. CDR3 length: 17 amino acids. The CDR3 DNA reads as TGTGCCAGCAGCAGGGACCTAGCGGGAGGCTCCCCAGATACGCGGTATTTT. Its translation is CASSRDLAGGSPDTRYF.

This chain links TRBV15 with TRBJ2-1; D unclear. CDR1 and CDR2 (germline): LNHNV, YYDKDF (reference sequence). V was pared by 0 bases and J by 12 bases, with 9 bases between. The CDR3 has 12 residues. The CDR3 spells CATSRDHAGQFF. The CDR3, as DNA: TGTGCCACCAGCAGAGATCACGCCGGGCAGTTCTTC.

This chain uses TRBV21-1 with TRBJ1-2; the D segment call TRBD1 is taken from the table without a DNA check. TRBV21-1 is a pseudogene. The CDR3 runs 18 residues. CDR3 nucleotide sequence: TGTGCCAGCAGCATTCTGGACCGCGATCTTGGTAGGGGTTATGGCTACACCTTC. It translates to CASSILDRDLGRGYGYTF.

V and J are TRBV27 and TRBJ2-3; 9 positions match TRBD1. In germline, CDR1 is MNHEY, CDR2 SMNVEV (reference sequence). The CDR3 totals 15 residues. Trimming took 2 bases from V and 6 from J; bases not matched to a gene: 6. CDR3 DNA sequence: TGTGCCAGCAGTTTACTGGGACAGGGTTACGATACGCAGTATTTT. Protein product: CASSLLGQGYDTQYF.

The chain employs TRBV4-1 and TRBJ2-4; 10 bases agree with TRBD2. The V and J ends lost 1 base and 11 bases, in that order; junction bases with no gene match: 8. This CDR3 contains 15 residues. Germline lookup yields CDR1 MGHRA and CDR2 YSYEKL. CDR3 in amino acids: CASSQAELAGNLQYF. The CDR3 DNA sequence: TGCGCCAGCAGCCAAGCAGAACTAGCGGGAAATCTTCAGTACTTC.

The rearrangement links TRBV6-5 to TRBJ2-7, with 10 bases that match TRBD1. Germline CDR1 and CDR2: MNHEY and SVGAGI. The CDR3 sequence is 11 residues long. Trimming took 10 bases from V and 6 from J; bases not matched to a gene: 3. The CDR3: CATWDRGEQYV. In nucleotides, the CDR3 is TGTGCCACCTGGGACAGGGGCGAGCAGTACGTC.

This clone was picked up one time. The V call is TRBV6-4, the J call TRBJ1-1; D remains ambiguous. Per germline, CDR1 MRHNA and CDR2 SNTAGT. CDR3 size: 13 residues. V was trimmed by 8 bases and J by 1 base, leaving 11 bases between them. In DNA form, the CDR3 reads TGTGCCAGCGCACGGGAACAGAACACTGAAGCTTTCTTT. Encoded protein: CASAREQNTEAFF.

The gene calls are TRBV7-9 and TRBJ2-7; possible D gene TRBD2, 5 bases. This CDR3 has 14 amino acids. V was pared by 1 base and J by 11 bases, with 18 bases between. Germline CDR1 and CDR2: SEHNR and FQNEAQ (reference sequence). Here the CDR3 DNA reads TGTGCCAGCAGCTTAGTGTCCGGAGCGGAGCCTAAGTACTTC. Its protein is CASSLVSGAEPKYF.